The 13 T cell receptor beta chains given below trace back to one sample, sequenced in a study of tissue T cells after allogeneic stem cell transplantation. The table came from immunoSEQ multiplex PCR; TCRdb's copy has only in-frame clones and leaves some out. The repertoire consists of 7,000 to 8,000 clones, with 40% to 60% occurring once and the leading ten covering approximately 5.3%. Time point specified: mouse harvest day 7 after allogeneic transplant. Each mouse received 10^7 T-cell-depleted marrow cells plus 10^6 splenic CD5+ T cells by tail vein. The sequenced sample consisted of gut tissue. The receptors here all came from a female BALB/c mouse given C57BL/6 T cells with graft-versus-host disease after an allogeneic hematopoietic cell transplant.

In regard to this clone: All gene names here are mouse names. The read is 1 residue too short to cover the CDR3 end, so that end is filled in from the germline J gene. The chain recombines TRBV26 with TRBJ1-1; D uncertain. The CDR3 consists of 13 residues. Germline CDR1 KGHPV, CDR2 FQNQEV (reference sequence). Trimming removed 2 bases from V and 0 bases from J, with 4 bases in between. The DNA read from the CDR3 is TGTGCCAGCAGTCTGACAGCAAACACAGAAGTCTTC. Protein sequence: CASSLTANTEVF. The complete CDR3 protein is CASSLTANTEVFF.

Note on this clone: The listed genes are named as in mouse. Read data end 1 residue before the CDR3 end; the end is taken from the germline J gene. The chain couples TRBV26 to TRBJ1-3; D remains unclear. In germline, CDR1 is KGHPV, CDR2 FQNQEV (reference sequence). The CDR3 has 14 amino acids. Trimming took off 0 bases at V and 2 bases at J, with 5 bases between the two ends. Partial CDR3 DNA: TGTGCCAGCAGTCTGTCAGGGACTGGAAATACGCTCTAT. Translation gives CASSLSGTGNTLY. The entire CDR3 is CASSLSGTGNTLYF.

In regard to this clone: Here the gene names and germline are mouse. The sequence runs out 1 residue before the end of the CDR3; the remainder is reconstructed from the germline J gene. The V gene is TRBV26, the J gene TRBJ2-7, with TRBD2 identical over 10 bases. The CDR3 contains 14 residues. CDR1 and CDR2 (germline): KGHPV, FQNQEV (reference sequence). The trim removed 6 bases at V and 3 bases at J, leaving 5 bases unmatched. The CDR3 spells CASSLRDWGYEQYF. The sequenced part of the CDR3 DNA is TGTGCCAGCAGCCTCCGGGACTGGGGCTATGAACAGTAC.

About this clone: Gene names denote mouse genes. The read stops 1 residue short of the end of the CDR3; the missing end is completed from the germline J gene. The chain links TRBV3 to TRBJ2-1; 7 bases align to TRBD2. CDR3 size: 14 residues. CDR1 is SNHLY and CDR2 is FYNGKV in the germline V gene (reference sequence). The trim removed 1 base at V and 3 bases at J, leaving 0 bases unmatched. The DNA read from the CDR3 is TGTGCCAGCAGCTTAGGACTGGGCTATGCTGAGCAGTTC. Translation: CASSLGLGYAEQF. The whole CDR3 sequence reads CASSLGLGYAEQFF.

Turning to this clone: Mouse gene names and germline throughout. The sequenced part of the CDR3 DNA is TGTGCCAGCAGTAGCCAATTTTCCAACGAAAGATTATTT. Translation: CASSSQFSNERLF. The whole CDR3 protein is CASSSQFSNERLFF. The chain links TRBV13-1 to TRBJ1-4, with D uncertain. Read sequence stops 1 residue before the CDR3 end, and the germline J gene provides the missing end. In germline, CDR1 is NSHNY, CDR2 SYGAGN. The V end was cut by 4 bases, the J end by 0 bases, with 7 bases between. The CDR3 totals 14 residues. Combining the CDR3 with reference TRBV13-1 and TRBJ1-4 gives the whole variable domain EAAVTQSPRNKVTVTGGNVTLSCRQTNSHNYMYWYRQDTGHGLRLIHYSYGAGNLRIGDVPDGYKATRTTQEDFFLLLELASPSQTSLYFCASSSQFSNERLFFGHGTKLSVL.

This clone was counted only a few times. Genes and germline come from the mouse. Read data end 1 residue before the CDR3 end; the end is taken from the germline J gene. The rearrangement links TRBV23 to TRBJ2-1; TRBD1 reflects the table's D call only, with no check against the DNA. This CDR3 has 13 amino acids. Germline V gene lookup returns CDR1 KGHTA and CDR2 FQNQQP. CDR3 region: CSSSRTDYAEQFF. The covered CDR3 bases are TGCTCCAGCAGTCGAACAGACTATGCTGAGCAGTTC.

Concerning this clone itself: The gene names given are mouse names. The DNA ends 1 residue before the CDR3 does, and the rest of the CDR3 is filled in from the germline J gene. This chain connects TRBV26 to TRBJ1-4; D ambiguous. Germline V gives CDR1 KGHPV, CDR2 FQNQEV (reference sequence). Trimming left V 0 bases short and J 0 bases short, with 2 bases between. The length of the CDR3 is 14 residues. CDR3 amino acids: CASSLSISNERLFF. The CDR3 DNA, read in part, is TGTGCCAGCAGTCTGTCAATTTCCAACGAAAGATTATTT.

In the case of this clone: Genes and germline are mouse. The CDR3 end falls 1 residue outside the read, so it is completed with the germline J gene. The rearrangement uses TRBV16 and TRBJ2-5; TRBD2 might be the D (6 bases). With 3 bases removed from V and 4 bases from J, the gap between germline ends came to 8 bases. The length of the CDR3 is 13 residues. The V gene's germline CDR1 is SGHSA and CDR2 FRNQAP. The CDR3: CASSFGGKDTQYF. CDR3 DNA, as far as it was read: TGTGCAAGCAGCTTTGGGGGAAAAGACACCCAGTAC.

On this clone itself: Here the gene names and germline are mouse. With the read ending 1 residue before the CDR3 end, the germline J gene is used to fill in that end. The gene calls are TRBV2 and TRBJ2-1, with 9 positions matching TRBD2. CDR1 and CDR2 from the germline V gene are LGHNA and YSYQKL. V lost 2 bases, J lost 1 base, and 3 bases stayed unmatched. This CDR3 is built from 16 residues. The CDR3 loop reads CASSQSGGVNYAEQFF. The part of the CDR3 DNA that was read is TGTGCCAGCAGCCAATCTGGGGGGGTCAACTATGCTGAGCAGTTC.

Of note for this clone: Each gene name is a mouse one. The CDR3 is cut off 1 residue early in the read; its end comes from the germline J gene. The chain is built from TRBV12-2 and TRBJ2-5, with unresolved D. CDR3 length equals 14 residues. Germline loops: CDR1 SGHLS, CDR2 HYDKME. V was pared by 0 bases and J by 0 bases, with 6 bases between. CDR3 DNA (partial): TGTGCCAGCTCTCTCAGCAATAACCAAGACACCCAGTAC. Translating it yields CASSLSNNQDTQY. In full, the CDR3 reads CASSLSNNQDTQYF.

This clone occurred a few times. Mouse gene names and germline throughout. The read terminates 1 residue ahead of where the CDR3 ends, so the germline J gene completes it. This chain uses TRBV23 with TRBJ1-5. Germline V gives CDR1 KGHTA, CDR2 FQNQQP. CDR3 length: 15 residues. CDR3 sequence: CSSSQSPRVNQAPLF. The sequenced CDR3 bases are TGCTCCAGCAGTCAATCCCCGCGGGTCAACCAGGCTCCGCTT.

This clone occurred a few times. Germline and genes here are mouse. Sequencing ends 1 residue short of the CDR3 end; the germline J gene provides the rest. This sequence joins TRBV26 and TRBJ1-4; D may be TRBD1 (5 bases). V lost 6 bases and J lost 0, with 8 bases in between. Germline values: CDR1 KGHPV, CDR2 FQNQEV (reference sequence). This CDR3 is built from 14 residues. The CDR3 bases that were read are TGTGCCAGCAGCCGGACATTTTCCAACGAAAGATTATTT. Amino acids: CASSRTFSNERLF. The full CDR3 sequence reads CASSRTFSNERLFF.

To note about this clone: The gene names given are mouse names. The CDR3 end falls 1 residue outside the read, so it is completed with the germline J gene. This chain connects TRBV26 to TRBJ2-4; the D gene is possibly TRBD1 (5 bases). This CDR3 is 13 amino acids long. Trimming shortened V by 6 bases and J by 0 bases, and 7 bases separated the two germline ends. Germline lookup yields CDR1 KGHPV and CDR2 FQNQEV (reference sequence). Incomplete CDR3 DNA: TGTGCCAGCAGCAGGGATAGTCAAAACACCTTGTAC. This encodes CASSRDSQNTLY. From start to end, the CDR3 is CASSRDSQNTLYF. Variable domain in full (rest from reference TRBV26 and TRBJ2-4): NSKVIQTPRYLVKGQGQKAKMRCIPEKGHPVVFWYQQNKNNEFKFLINFQNQEVLQQIDMTEKRFSAECPSNSPCSLEIQSSEAGDSALYLCASSRDSQNTLYFGAGTRLSVL.